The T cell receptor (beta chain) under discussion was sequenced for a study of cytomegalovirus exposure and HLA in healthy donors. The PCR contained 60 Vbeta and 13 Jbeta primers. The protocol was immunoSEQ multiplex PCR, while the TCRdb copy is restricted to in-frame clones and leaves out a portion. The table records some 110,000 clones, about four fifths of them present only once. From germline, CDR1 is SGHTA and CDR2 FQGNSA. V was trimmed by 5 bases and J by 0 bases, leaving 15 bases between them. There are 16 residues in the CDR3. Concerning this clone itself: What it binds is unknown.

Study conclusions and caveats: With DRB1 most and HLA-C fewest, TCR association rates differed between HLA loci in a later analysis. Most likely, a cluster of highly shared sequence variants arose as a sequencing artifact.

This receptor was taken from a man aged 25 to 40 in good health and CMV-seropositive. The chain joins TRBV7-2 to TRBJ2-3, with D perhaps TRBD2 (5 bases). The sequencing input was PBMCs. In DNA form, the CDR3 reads TGTGCCAGCAGCCGCGGGTTAGGAACCAGCACAGATACGCAGTATTTT. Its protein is CASSRGLGTSTDTQYF.